Below, one T cell receptor beta chain is given with its context. In the source study's methods: Reference gene primer amplification yielded estimated nucleated cell counts. Clones were read by immunoSEQ multiplex PCR, and TCRdb kept only the in-frame ones, dropping some. The D gene and trimming were derived from the DNA, and the V and J assignments and clone size from that table. Of about 190,000 clones listed, approximately 80% are singletons. With 2 bases clipped from V and 4 bases from J, the junction kept 5 bases outside the gene matches. This CDR3 region has 15 residues. Germline V gives CDR1 WSHSY, CDR2 SAAADI. The sample originates from a study of blood T cell repertoires in COVID-19. Study background: Acute and convalescent COVID-19 specimens originated in the United States, Italy and Spain. In each case, the material was cDNA or gDNA derived from T cells, B-cell-depleted T cells, or PBMCs.

The receptor's source is a human donor in a cohort sampled during active COVID-19. This chain connects TRBV10-2 to TRBJ1-1; 9 bases fit TRBD1. Sequencing was done on a sample of peripheral blood. The CDR3 DNA reads as TGCGCCAGCAGTGAGCCGGGACAGGGTGGCACTGAAGCTTTCTTT. This sequence encodes CASSEPGQGGTEAFF.